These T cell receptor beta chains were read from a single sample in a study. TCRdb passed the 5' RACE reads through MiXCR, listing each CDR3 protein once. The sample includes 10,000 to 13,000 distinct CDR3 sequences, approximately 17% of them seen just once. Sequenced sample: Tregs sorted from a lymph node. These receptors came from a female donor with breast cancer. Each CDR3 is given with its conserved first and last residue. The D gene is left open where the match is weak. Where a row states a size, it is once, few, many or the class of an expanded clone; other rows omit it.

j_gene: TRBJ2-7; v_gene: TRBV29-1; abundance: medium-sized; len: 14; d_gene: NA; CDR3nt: TGCAGCGTTCGCACAGGGACCCGCGGCTACGAGCAGTACTTC; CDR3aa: CSVRTGTRGYEQYF
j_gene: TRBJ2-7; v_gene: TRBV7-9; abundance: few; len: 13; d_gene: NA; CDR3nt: TGTGCCAGCAGCTCAGGGGGGGACTACGAGCAGTACTTC; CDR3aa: CASSSGGDYEQYF
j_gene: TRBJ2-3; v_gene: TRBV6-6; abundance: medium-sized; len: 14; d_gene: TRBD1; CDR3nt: TGTGCCAGCAGCTTGACAGGGGCTACAGATACGCAGTATTTT; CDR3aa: CASSLTGATDTQYF
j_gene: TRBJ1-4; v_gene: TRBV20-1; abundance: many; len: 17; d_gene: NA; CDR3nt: TGCAGTGCTAGAAATCCCGGCGGCGGGGTTCGAAACGAAAAACTGTTTTTT; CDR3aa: CSARNPGGGVRNEKLFF
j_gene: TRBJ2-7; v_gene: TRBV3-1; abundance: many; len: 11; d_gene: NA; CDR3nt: TGTGCCAGCAGCTCCTCCTACGAGCAGTACTTC; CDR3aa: CASSSSYEQYF
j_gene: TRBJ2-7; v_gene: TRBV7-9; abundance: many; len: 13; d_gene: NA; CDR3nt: TGTGCCAGCAGCTTAGGTAACAGCTACGAGCAGTACTTC; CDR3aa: CASSLGNSYEQYF
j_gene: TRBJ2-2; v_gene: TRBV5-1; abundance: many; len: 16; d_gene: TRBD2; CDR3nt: TGCGCCAGCAGCTCGATAGCGGGAGTGAGAACCGGGGAGCTGTTTTTT; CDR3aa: CASSSIAGVRTGELFF
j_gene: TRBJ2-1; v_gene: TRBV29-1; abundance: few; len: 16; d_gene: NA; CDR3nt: TGCAGCGTTGTATTATCCTTTAGAAGCTCCTACAATGAGCAGTTCTTC; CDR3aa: CSVVLSFRSSYNEQFF
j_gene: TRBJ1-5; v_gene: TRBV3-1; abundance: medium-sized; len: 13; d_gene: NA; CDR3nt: TGTGCCAGCAGCCAATCAGTCAATCAGCCCCAGCATTTT; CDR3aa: CASSQSVNQPQHF
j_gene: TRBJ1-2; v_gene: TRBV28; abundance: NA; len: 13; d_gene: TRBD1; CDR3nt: TGTGCCAGCAGTCCCCTAGACAGGGACGGCTACACCTTC; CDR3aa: CASSPLDRDGYTF
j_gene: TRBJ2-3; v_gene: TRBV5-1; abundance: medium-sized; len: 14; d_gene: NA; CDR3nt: TGCGCCAGCAGGACGGGTCCTAGCACAGATACGCAGTATTTT; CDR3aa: CASRTGPSTDTQYF
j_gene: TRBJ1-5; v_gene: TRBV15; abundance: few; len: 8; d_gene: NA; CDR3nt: TGTAGCAATCAGCCCCAGCATTTT; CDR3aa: CSNQPQHF
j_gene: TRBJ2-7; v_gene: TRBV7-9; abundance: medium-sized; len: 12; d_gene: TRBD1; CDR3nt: TGTGCCAGCAGCTCGACAGGGGACGAGCAGTACTTC; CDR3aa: CASSSTGDEQYF
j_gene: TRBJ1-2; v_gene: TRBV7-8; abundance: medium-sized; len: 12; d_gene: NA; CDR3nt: TGTGCCAGCAGCCTCGGTCACAGTGGCTACACCTTC; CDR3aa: CASSLGHSGYTF
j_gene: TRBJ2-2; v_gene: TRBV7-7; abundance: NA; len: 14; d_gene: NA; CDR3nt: TGTGCTAGCTGCTTAGCGCCGGGAGCCGGGGAGCTGTTTTTC; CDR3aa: CASCLAPGAGELFF
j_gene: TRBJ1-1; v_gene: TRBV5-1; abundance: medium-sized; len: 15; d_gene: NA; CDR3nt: TGCGCCAGCAGAAAAATTATTCAGATGAACACTGAAGCTTTCTTT; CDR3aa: CASRKIIQMNTEAFF
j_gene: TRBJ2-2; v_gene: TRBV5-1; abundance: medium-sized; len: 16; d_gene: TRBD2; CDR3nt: TGCGCCAGCAGCTTGGTGGCGGGAGAGAGCACCGGGGAGCTGTTTTTT; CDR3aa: CASSLVAGESTGELFF
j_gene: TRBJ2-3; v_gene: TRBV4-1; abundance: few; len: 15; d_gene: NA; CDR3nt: TGCGCCAGCAGCCAAGGCAGGGCCCACACAGATACGCAGTATTTT; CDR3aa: CASSQGRAHTDTQYF
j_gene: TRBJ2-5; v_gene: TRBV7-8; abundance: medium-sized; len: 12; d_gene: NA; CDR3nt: TGTGCCAGCAGCTTCGGGCAGGAGACCCAGTACTTC; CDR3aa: CASSFGQETQYF
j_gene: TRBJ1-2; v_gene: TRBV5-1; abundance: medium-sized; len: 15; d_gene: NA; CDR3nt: TGCGCCAGCAGCTTGGGATTACGCAGGGACGATGGCTACACCTTC; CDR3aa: CASSLGLRRDDGYTF
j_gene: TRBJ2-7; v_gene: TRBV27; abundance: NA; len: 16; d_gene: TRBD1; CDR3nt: TGTGCCAGCAGTTTAACCTCCGACAGGGGGGTCGACGAGCAGTACTTC; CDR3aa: CASSLTSDRGVDEQYF
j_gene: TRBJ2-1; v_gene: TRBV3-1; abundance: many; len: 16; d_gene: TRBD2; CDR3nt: TGTGCCAGCAGCCCCCTCCCGGGACTAGCGTCAAATGAGCAGTTCTTC; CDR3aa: CASSPLPGLASNEQFF
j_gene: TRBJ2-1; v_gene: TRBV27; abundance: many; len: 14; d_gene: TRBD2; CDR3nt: TGTGCCAGCAGTCCTAGCGGCCGTTACAATGAGCAGTTCTTC; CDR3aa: CASSPSGRYNEQFF
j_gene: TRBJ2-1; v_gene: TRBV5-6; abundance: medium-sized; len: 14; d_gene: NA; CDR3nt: TGTGCCAGCAGCCTGGGAGTTTCTTACAATGAGCAGTTCTTC; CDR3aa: CASSLGVSYNEQFF
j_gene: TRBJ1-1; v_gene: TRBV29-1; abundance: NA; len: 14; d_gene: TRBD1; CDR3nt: TGCAGCGCTGCTGGGACAGGTGTTATCACTGAAGCTTTCTTT; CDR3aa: CSAAGTGVITEAFF
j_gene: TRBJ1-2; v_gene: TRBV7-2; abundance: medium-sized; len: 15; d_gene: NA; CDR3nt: TGTGCCAGCAGCTCGTACAGGACAGCTAACTATGGCTACACCTTC; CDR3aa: CASSSYRTANYGYTF
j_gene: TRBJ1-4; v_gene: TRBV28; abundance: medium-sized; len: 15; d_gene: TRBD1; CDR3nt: TGTGCCAGCAGTCCCCCGACAGGGGAAAATGAAAAACTGTTTTTT; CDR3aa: CASSPPTGENEKLFF
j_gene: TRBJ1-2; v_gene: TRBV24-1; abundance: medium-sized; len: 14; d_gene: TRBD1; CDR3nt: TGTGCCACCAGTGATACAGGGGGCGACTATGGCTACACCTTC; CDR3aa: CATSDTGGDYGYTF